The rows below give T cell receptor beta chains drawn from one sample of a study of graft-versus-host responses after intestinal transplantation. TCRdb's table, derived via immunoSEQ multiplex PCR, lists solely in-frame clones and lacks some. This table has approximately 4,300 clones, approximately 84% appearing once. This specimen was ileum tissue, taken 105 days after intestinal transplantation. The receptors here all came from a human patient who received an intestinal transplant, so some T cells may come from the graft donor. Both conserved end residues are part of each CDR3. A D gene is named only where the DNA matches it firmly. Part of the rows lack a size; the others show once, few, many or a class for expanded clones.

NA	TRBJ1-3	TRBV5-1	NA	CASSWGVTGKPGNTIYF	TGCGCCAGCAGCTGGGGGGTAACAGGGAAACCTGGAAACACCATATATTTT
few	TRBJ2-2	TRBV25-1	NA	CASRASGAGELFF	TGTGCCAGCAGAGCCTCGGGGGCCGGGGAGCTGTTTTTT
few	TRBJ2-2	TRBV29-1	NA	CSVEGLALGTGELFF	TGCAGCGTTGAAGGGCTGGCACTTGGAACCGGGGAGCTGTTTTTT
NA	TRBJ1-1	TRBV5-4	NA	CASSSDSFANTEAFF	TGTGCCAGCAGCTCGGACAGTTTTGCGAACACTGAAGCTTTCTTT
NA	TRBJ1-4	TRBV25-1	TRBD1	CASSGTGEANEKLFF	TGTGCCAGCAGTGGTACAGGGGAGGCTAATGAAAAACTGTTTTTT
NA	TRBJ1-2	TRBV7-9	NA	CASTPQVEYGYTF	TGTGCCAGCACCCCACAGGTTGAGTATGGCTACACCTTC
NA	TRBJ1-4	TRBV6-5	NA	CASSYGTSNEKLFF	TGTGCCAGCAGTTACGGGACCAGTAATGAAAAACTGTTTTTT
once	TRBJ2-1	TRBV6-4	NA	CASSPLREYSYNEQFF	TGTGCCAGCAGCCCCCTCCGGGAGTACTCCTACAATGAGCAGTTCTTC
NA	TRBJ2-7	TRBV28	TRBD2	CASSLPPPRLATHF	TGTGCCAGCAGTTTACCACCCCCCCGACTAGCGACCCACTTC
NA	TRBJ1-2	TRBV7-7	TRBD1	CASSLGSGTGGKANYGYTF	TGTGCCAGCAGCTTAGGCTCCGGGACAGGGGGTAAAGCTAACTATGGCTACACCTTC
NA	TRBJ2-7	TRBV5-1	TRBD1	CASSLVPGQGYEQYF	TGCGCCAGCAGCTTGGTGCCGGGACAGGGCTACGAGCAGTACTTC
NA	TRBJ2-2	TRBV7-2	TRBD2	CASSLTSGAGELFF	TGTGCCAGCAGCTTGACTAGCGGGGCCGGGGAGCTGTTTTTT
NA	TRBJ2-4	TRBV5-1	NA	CASSLDRAKNIQYF	TGCGCCAGCAGCTTGGACAGGGCCAAAAACATTCAGTACTTC
NA	TRBJ2-3	TRBV4-1	TRBD2	CASSPSKRGGTDTQYF	TGCGCCAGCAGCCCGAGCAAGCGGGGGGGCACAGATACGCAGTATTTT
few	TRBJ2-7	TRBV10-1	NA	CASSESHGYEQYF	TGCGCCAGCAGTGAGTCGCACGGCTACGAGCAGTACTTC
NA	TRBJ1-5	TRBV28	NA	CASSPPYLPQHF	TGTGCCAGCAGTCCCCCCTATCTGCCCCAGCATTTT
few	TRBJ2-1	TRBV7-3	NA	CASSLAGRYNEQFF	TGTGCCAGCAGCTTAGCGGGACGCTACAATGAGCAGTTCTTC
NA	TRBJ2-1	TRBV27	TRBD2	CASSFDPWGLAGSEQFF	TGTGCCAGCAGTTTCGATCCCTGGGGACTAGCGGGGTCTGAGCAGTTCTTC
NA	TRBJ1-4	TRBV30	NA	CAWSVGGEKLFF	TGTGCCTGGAGTGTAGGAGGGGAAAAACTGTTTTTT
NA	TRBJ2-1	TRBV6-5	NA	CASSLASSYNEQFF	TGTGCCAGCAGCCTCGCGAGCTCCTACAATGAGCAGTTCTTC
NA	TRBJ2-7	TRBV5-6	NA	CASSFWNEQYF	TGTGCCAGCAGCTTTTGGAACGAGCAGTACTTC
NA	TRBJ1-1	TRBV6-5	NA	CASSYGRPNTEAFF	TGTGCCAGCAGTTACGGCAGGCCGAACACTGAAGCTTTCTTT
NA	TRBJ2-5	TRBV5-6	NA	CASSLQGRITDQETQYF	TGTGCCAGCAGCTTACAAGGACGAATTACAGACCAAGAGACCCAGTACTTC
NA	TRBJ2-3	TRBV25-1	NA	CASSLAGLSTDTQYF	TGTGCCAGCAGTCTCGCAGGGCTTAGCACAGATACGCAGTATTTT
once	TRBJ2-5	TRBV19	NA	CASSSKLQETQYF	TGTGCCAGTAGTTCAAAACTCCAAGAGACCCAGTACTTC
NA	TRBJ1-2	TRBV5-1	NA	CASSLEHYGYTF	TGCGCCAGCAGCTTGGAGCACTATGGCTACACCTTC
NA	TRBJ1-2	TRBV2	TRBD1	CASSWTGESHGGYTF	TGTGCCAGCAGTTGGACAGGGGAATCCCATGGTGGCTACACCTTC
NA	TRBJ1-6	TRBV12-5	NA	CASGLRLRGSYNSPLHF	TGTGCTAGTGGTTTGAGATTAAGGGGCTCCTATAATTCACCCCTCCACTTT
NA	TRBJ2-4	TRBV5-5	NA	CASSISWGKNIQYF	TGTGCCAGCAGCATAAGTTGGGGCAAAAACATTCAGTACTTC
NA	TRBJ1-5	TRBV30	TRBD1	CAWTGGGNQPQHF	TGTGCCTGGACAGGGGGCGGCAATCAGCCCCAGCATTTT
once	TRBJ2-4	TRBV18	TRBD1	CASSLRQGLAKNIQYF	TGTGCCAGCTCACTTAGACAGGGCCTAGCCAAAAACATTCAGTACTTC
NA	TRBJ2-3	TRBV12-5	NA	CASGLRTDTQYF	TGTGCTAGTGGTCTTCGCACAGATACGCAGTATTTT
NA	TRBJ2-3	TRBV19	TRBD2	CASSIRSGGGTDTQYF	TGTGCCAGTAGTATCAGAAGCGGGGGCGGCACAGATACGCAGTATTTT
NA	TRBJ2-7	TRBV14	TRBD2	CASSWGGSSYEQYF	TGTGCCAGCAGTTGGGGCGGGAGCTCCTACGAGCAGTACTTC
NA	TRBJ2-3	TRBV28	TRBD1	CASSLRQGPDTQYF	TGTGCCAGCAGTTTGCGACAGGGCCCAGATACGCAGTATTTT
NA	TRBJ2-7	TRBV23-1	NA	CASSPYPTGTGYEQYF	TGCGCCAGCAGTCCCTACCCTACAGGGACCGGCTACGAGCAGTACTTC
NA	TRBJ2-2	TRBV27	TRBD2	CASSLMAGVGTGELFF	TGTGCCAGCAGTTTAATGGCGGGAGTCGGCACCGGGGAGCTGTTTTTT
NA	TRBJ2-7	TRBV5-4	TRBD2	CASSVSSGSYEQYF	TGTGCCAGCAGCGTTTCTAGCGGGAGTTACGAGCAGTACTTC
NA	TRBJ1-2	TRBV5-1	NA	CASSTRDTGSPDGYTF	TGCGCCAGCAGCACCCGGGACACCGGATCTCCGGATGGCTACACCTTC
NA	TRBJ1-2	TRBV2	TRBD1	CASRVDRAFYGYTF	TGTGCCAGCAGGGTTGACAGGGCCTTCTATGGCTACACCTTC
NA	TRBJ1-1	TRBV9	NA	CASSGRSGPVNTEAFF	TGTGCCAGCAGCGGACGTTCAGGGCCAGTGAACACTGAAGCTTTCTTT
NA	TRBJ2-3	TRBV12-1	NA	CASSLLGLTDTQYF	TGTGCCAGCAGCTTATTAGGACTGACAGATACGCAGTATTTT
NA	TRBJ1-2	TRBV28	NA	CASSLGYYGYTF	TGTGCCAGCAGTTTAGGGTACTATGGCTACACCTTC
NA	TRBJ2-7	TRBV6-5	TRBD2	CASSPGTSGPYEQYF	TGTGCCAGCAGTCCCGGGACTAGCGGACCCTACGAGCAGTACTTC
NA	TRBJ1-2	TRBV7-9	NA	CASSLETAGVNGYTF	TGTGCCAGCAGCTTAGAAACCGCAGGGGTGAATGGCTACACCTTC
NA	TRBJ2-7	TRBV25-1	TRBD2	CASSGTSGSYEQYF	TGTGCCAGCAGTGGGACTAGCGGGAGCTACGAGCAGTACTTC
NA	TRBJ2-1	TRBV19	NA	CASSIMAGRPYNEQFF	TGTGCCAGTAGTATTATGGCGGGGAGACCCTACAATGAGCAGTTCTTC
NA	TRBJ1-5	TRBV19	NA	CASSILSGRVSSQPQHF	TGTGCCAGTAGTATCCTTAGCGGCAGGGTTTCGAGTCAGCCCCAGCATTTT
NA	TRBJ2-7	TRBV2	TRBD2	CASMRLAGLYEQYF	TGTGCCAGCATGAGGCTAGCGGGACTCTACGAGCAGTACTTC
NA	TRBJ2-4	TRBV25-1	TRBD1	CASSEKGANIQYF	TGTGCCAGCAGTGAAAAGGGGGCGAACATTCAGTACTTC
once	TRBJ2-3	TRBV21-1	NA	CASSKDGRAGTDTQYF	TGTGCCAGCAGCAAAGATGGTAGGGCAGGGACAGATACGCAGTATTTT
NA	TRBJ2-3	TRBV10-2	NA	CASSDEYTQYF	TGCGCCAGCAGTGACGAATATACGCAGTATTTT
few	TRBJ2-7	TRBV5-1	NA	CASSLGHYEQYF	TGCGCCAGCAGCTTGGGACACTACGAGCAGTACTTC
NA	TRBJ2-5	TRBV7-9	TRBD2	CASSFPTSGEETQYF	TGTGCCAGCAGCTTCCCGACTAGCGGTGAAGAGACCCAGTACTTC
few	TRBJ1-2	TRBV21-1	NA	CASSKSPYGYTF	TGTGCCAGCAGCAAATCTCCTTATGGCTACACCTTC
NA	TRBJ2-5	TRBV5-4	NA	CASSLEGTQYF	TGTGCCAGCAGCTTGGAAGGGACCCAGTACTTC
NA	TRBJ2-7	TRBV9	NA	CASSVTIGHEQYF	TGTGCCAGCAGCGTAACTATTGGACACGAGCAGTACTTC
NA	TRBJ1-6	TRBV6-4	NA	CASGTITSSYNSPLHF	TGTGCCAGCGGCACCATCACCAGCTCCTATAATTCACCCCTCCACTTT
NA	TRBJ1-1	TRBV19	NA	CASRGTEAFF	TGTGCCAGTCGGGGCACTGAAGCTTTCTTT